The clone carrying this T cell receptor beta chain is a singleton in its sample. TCRdb's table, derived via immunoSEQ multiplex PCR, lists solely in-frame clones and lacks some. The sample carries tens of thousands of clones, about nine tenths recorded once. The CDR3 loop spans 14 amino acids. From germline, CDR1 is MNHEY and CDR2 SVGAGI. The J segment lost 0 bases and the V segment lost 7 bases, leaving 6 bases of the junction unmatched. The data stem from a study of blood T cell repertoires in COVID-19. Study-wide background: Researchers got acute and convalescent COVID-19 samples from the United States, Italy and Spain. Sample material is recorded as cDNA or gDNA derived from T cells, B-cell-depleted T cells, or PBMCs.

The chain uses TRBV6-5 and TRBJ2-7; 7 bases are shared with TRBD1. The sequence came from a man between 45 and 60 years old with acute or convalescent COVID-19. The sequenced sample was peripheral blood. The CDR3 protein is CASIAGGVSYEQYV. The CDR3 coding sequence is TGTGCCAGCATCGCAGGGGGTGTCTCCTACGAGCAGTACGTC.